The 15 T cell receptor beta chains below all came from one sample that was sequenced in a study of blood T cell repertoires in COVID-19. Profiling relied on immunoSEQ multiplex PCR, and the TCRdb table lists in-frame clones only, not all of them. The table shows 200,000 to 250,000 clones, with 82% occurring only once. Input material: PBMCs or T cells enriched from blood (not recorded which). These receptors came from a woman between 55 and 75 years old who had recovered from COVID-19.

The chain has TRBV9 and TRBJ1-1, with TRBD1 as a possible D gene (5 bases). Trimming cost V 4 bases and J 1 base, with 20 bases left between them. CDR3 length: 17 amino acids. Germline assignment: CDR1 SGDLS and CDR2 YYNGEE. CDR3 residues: CASSPKFGGRPNTEAFF. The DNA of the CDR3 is TGTGCCAGCAGCCCAAAATTCGGGGGACGGCCGAACACTGAAGCTTTCTTT.

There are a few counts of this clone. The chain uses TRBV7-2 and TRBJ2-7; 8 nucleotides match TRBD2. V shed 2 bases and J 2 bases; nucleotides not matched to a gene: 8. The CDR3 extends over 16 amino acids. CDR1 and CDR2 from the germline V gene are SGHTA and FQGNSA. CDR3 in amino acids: CASSLSPGGTTYEQYF. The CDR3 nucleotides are TGTGCCAGCAGCTTATCTCCGGGAGGGACCACCTACGAGCAGTACTTC.

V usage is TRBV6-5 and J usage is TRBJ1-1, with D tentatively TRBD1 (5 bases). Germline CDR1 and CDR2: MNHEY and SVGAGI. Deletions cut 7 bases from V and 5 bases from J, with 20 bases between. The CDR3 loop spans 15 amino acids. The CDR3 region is CASMAGQAGKTEAFF. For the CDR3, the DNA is TGTGCCAGCATGGCGGGGCAGGCGGGGAAAACTGAAGCTTTCTTT.

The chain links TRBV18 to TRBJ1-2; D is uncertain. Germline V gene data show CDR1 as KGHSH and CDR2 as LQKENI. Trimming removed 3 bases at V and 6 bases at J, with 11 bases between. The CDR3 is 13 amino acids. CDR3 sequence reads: CASSPRGSDGYTF. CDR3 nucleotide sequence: TGTGCCAGCTCACCTCGCGGATCGGATGGCTACACCTTC.

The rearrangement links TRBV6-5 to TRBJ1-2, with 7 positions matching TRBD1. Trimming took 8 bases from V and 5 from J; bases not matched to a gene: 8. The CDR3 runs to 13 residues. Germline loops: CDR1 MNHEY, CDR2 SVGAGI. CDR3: CASSRDRAYGYTF. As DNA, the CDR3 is TGTGCCAGCTCTAGGGACAGAGCTTATGGCTACACCTTC.

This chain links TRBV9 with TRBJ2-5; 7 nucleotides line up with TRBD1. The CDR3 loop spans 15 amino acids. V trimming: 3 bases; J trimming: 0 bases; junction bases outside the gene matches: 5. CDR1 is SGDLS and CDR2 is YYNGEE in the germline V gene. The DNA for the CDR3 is TGTGCCAGCAGCGAACGGGACAGCTACCAAGAGACCCAGTACTTC. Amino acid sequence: CASSERDSYQETQYF.

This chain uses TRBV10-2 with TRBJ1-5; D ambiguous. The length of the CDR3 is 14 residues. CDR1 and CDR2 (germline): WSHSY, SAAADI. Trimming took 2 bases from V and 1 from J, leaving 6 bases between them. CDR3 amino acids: CASSEAGSNQPQHF. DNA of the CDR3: TGCGCCAGCAGTGAGGCAGGAAGCAATCAGCCCCAGCATTTT.

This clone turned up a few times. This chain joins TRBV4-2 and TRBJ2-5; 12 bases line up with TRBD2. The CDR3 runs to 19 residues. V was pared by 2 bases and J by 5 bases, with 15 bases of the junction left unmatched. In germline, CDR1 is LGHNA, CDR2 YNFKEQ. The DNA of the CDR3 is TGTGCCAGCAGCCAACTATCCTCAGCTAGCGGGGGGGATCGTGAGACCCAGTACTTC. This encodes CASSQLSSASGGDRETQYF.

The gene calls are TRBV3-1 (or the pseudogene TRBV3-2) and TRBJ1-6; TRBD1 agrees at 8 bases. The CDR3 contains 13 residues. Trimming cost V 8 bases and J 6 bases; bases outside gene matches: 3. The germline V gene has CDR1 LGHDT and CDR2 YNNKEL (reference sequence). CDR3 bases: TGTGCCAGCGCCGACAGGGGTAATTCACCCCTCCACTTT. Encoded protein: CASADRGNSPLHF.

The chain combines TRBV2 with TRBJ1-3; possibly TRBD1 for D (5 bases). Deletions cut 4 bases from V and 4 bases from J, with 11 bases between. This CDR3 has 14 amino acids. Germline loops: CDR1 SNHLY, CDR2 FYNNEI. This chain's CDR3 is CASSGGLFGNTIYF. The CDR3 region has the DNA TGTGCCAGCAGTGGGGGACTGTTCGGAAACACCATATATTTT.

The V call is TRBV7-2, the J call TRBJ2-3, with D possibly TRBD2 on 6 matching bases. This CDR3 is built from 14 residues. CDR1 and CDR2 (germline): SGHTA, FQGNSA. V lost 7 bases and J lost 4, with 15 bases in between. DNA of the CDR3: TGTGCCAGCACCTTGGGACTCCAGGCAGATACGCAGTATTTT. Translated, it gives CASTLGLQADTQYF.

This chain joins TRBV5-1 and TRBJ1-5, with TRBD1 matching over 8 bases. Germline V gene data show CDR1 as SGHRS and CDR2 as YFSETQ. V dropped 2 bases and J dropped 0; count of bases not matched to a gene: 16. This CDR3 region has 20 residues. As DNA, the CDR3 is TGCGCCAGCAGCTTTAAGGTAGGGGACAGGATATGCCCTAGCAATCAGCCCCAGCATTTT. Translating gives CASSFKVGDRICPSNQPQHF.

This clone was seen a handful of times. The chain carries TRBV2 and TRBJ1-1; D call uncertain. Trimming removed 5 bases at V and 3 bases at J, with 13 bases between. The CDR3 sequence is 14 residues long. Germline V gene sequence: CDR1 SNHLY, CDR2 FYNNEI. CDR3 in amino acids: CASSPTTTDTEAFF. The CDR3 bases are TGTGCCAGCAGTCCGACAACGACGGACACTGAAGCTTTCTTT.

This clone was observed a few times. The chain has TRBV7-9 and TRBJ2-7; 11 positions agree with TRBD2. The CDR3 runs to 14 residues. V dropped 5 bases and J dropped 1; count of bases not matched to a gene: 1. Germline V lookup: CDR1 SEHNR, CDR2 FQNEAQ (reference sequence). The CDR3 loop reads CASSGTSGSYEQYF. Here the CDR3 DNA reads TGTGCCAGCAGCGGGACTAGCGGATCCTACGAGCAGTACTTC.

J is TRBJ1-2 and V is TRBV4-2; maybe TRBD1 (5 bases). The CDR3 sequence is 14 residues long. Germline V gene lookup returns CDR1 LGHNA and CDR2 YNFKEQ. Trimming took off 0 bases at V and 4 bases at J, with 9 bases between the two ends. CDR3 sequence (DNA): TGTGCCAGCAGCCAAGATCGGGGGACCTATGGCTACACCTTC. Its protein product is CASSQDRGTYGYTF.